The rows below give T cell receptor beta chains drawn from one sample of a study of control samples from healthy donors and cancer patients. TCRdb's copy holds only in-frame clones and misses some; the assay was immunoSEQ multiplex PCR. The sample lists 170,000 or so clones, approximately 92% occurring once. The sequencing input was blood. The receptors were sampled from a man between 18 and 29 years old in good health. CDR3s include the opening cysteine and the closing phenylalanine or tryptophan.

>TRBJ1-3|TRBV10-3
CAISELDEGGNTIYF
>TRBJ1-6|TRBV5-6
CASSLVGVFTLHF
>TRBJ2-1|TRBV5-1
CASSPDTSSGYNEQFF
>TRBJ1-1|TRBV3-1/TRBV3-2
CASSQRGDTEAFF
>TRBJ1-1|TRBV28
CASSLSTGRLAFF
>TRBJ1-4|TRBV7-6
CASSPFSGEGASEKLFF
>TRBJ2-1|TRBV3-1/TRBV3-2
CASSPYEGRYNEQFF
>TRBJ2-5|TRBV7-2
CASSLQSGPETQYF
>TRBJ2-7|TRBV24-1
CATSDPRRGAVGEQYF
>TRBJ2-6|TRBV10-3
CAISDPHSPSSSGANVLTF
>TRBJ1-5|TRBV25-1
CASSPTLSNQPQHF
>TRBJ1-6|TRBV3-1/TRBV3-2
CASSPRPGNSPLHF